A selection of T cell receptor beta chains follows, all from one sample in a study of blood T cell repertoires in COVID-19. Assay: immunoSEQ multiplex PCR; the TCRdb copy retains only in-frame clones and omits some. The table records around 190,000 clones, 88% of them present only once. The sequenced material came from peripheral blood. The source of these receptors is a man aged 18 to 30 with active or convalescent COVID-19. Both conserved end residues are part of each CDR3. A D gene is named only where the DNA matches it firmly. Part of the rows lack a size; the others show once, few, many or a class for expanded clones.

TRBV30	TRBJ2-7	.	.	TGTGCCTGGGGCCTGTTCCCCTCCTACGAGCAGTACTTC	CAWGLFPSYEQYF
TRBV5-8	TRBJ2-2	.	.	TGTGCCAGCAGCTTGGGGGGCAGACCGAACACCGGGGAGCTGTTTTTT	CASSLGGRPNTGELFF
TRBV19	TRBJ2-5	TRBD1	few	TGTGCCAGTAGTAACAAAGCAAAAACAGGGGGAGAGACCCAGTACTTC	CASSNKAKTGGETQYF
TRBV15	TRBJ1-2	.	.	TGTGCCACCAGCAGAACTACAGGGAACAGTGGCTACACCTTC	CATSRTTGNSGYTF
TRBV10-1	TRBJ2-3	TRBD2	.	TGCGCCAGCAGTGGTGGACTAGGAAGCACAGATACGCAGTATTTT	CASSGGLGSTDTQYF
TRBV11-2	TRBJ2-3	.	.	TGTGCCAGCAGCTTACGTGGTGCGCGTCTTGGCACAGATACGCAGTATTTT	CASSLRGARLGTDTQYF
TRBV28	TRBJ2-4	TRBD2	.	TGTGCCAGCAGCCCTCGGGGGGGGGCGAACATTCAGTACTTC	CASSPRGGANIQYF
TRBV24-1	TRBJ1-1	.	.	TGTGCCACCAGTAGAGGAGAGACCACTGAAGCTTTCTTT	CATSRGETTEAFF
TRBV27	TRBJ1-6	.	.	TGTGCCAGCAGAGTCAAAGGGACATGGACCTATAATTCACCCCTCCACTTT	CASRVKGTWTYNSPLHF
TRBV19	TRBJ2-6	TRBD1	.	TGTGCCAGTAGTAAATTGTGGACAGGCCTTTCTGGGGCCAACGTCCTGACTTTC	CASSKLWTGLSGANVLTF
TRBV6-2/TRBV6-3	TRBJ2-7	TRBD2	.	TGTGCCAGCAGTTTTGCGGGAGGGGAGGGTGAGCAGTACTTC	CASSFAGGEGEQYF
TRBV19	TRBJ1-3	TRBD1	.	TGTGCCAGTAGTATAGGAAGGAGGGGGCTCACTGGAAACACCATATATTTT	CASSIGRRGLTGNTIYF
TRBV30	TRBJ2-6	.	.	TGTGCCTGGAGTGTACGGCCAGCGGCATCTGGGGCCAACGTCCTGACTTTC	CAWSVRPAASGANVLTF
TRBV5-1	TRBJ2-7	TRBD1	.	TGCGCCAGCAGCACAGGGACAGCTAACTACGAGCAGTACTTC	CASSTGTANYEQYF
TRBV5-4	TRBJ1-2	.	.	TGTGCCAGCAGCTTACAGGGAAGAAGTGGCTACACCTTC	CASSLQGRSGYTF
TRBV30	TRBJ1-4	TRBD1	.	TGTGCCTGGAGGGACAGGGTTGGGACTGAAAAACTGTTTTTT	CAWRDRVGTEKLFF
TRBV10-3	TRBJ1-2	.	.	TGTGCCATCAGTGAGCATTATGGCTACACCTTC	CAISEHYGYTF
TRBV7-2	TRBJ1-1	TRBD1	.	TGTGCCAGCAGCTTAGCAGGGGGCATGAACACTGAAGCTTTCTTT	CASSLAGGMNTEAFF
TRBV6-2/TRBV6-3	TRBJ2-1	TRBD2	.	TGTGCCAGCAGTGCGACCAAAGCGGGAGCAAAAAATGAGCAGTTCTTC	CASSATKAGAKNEQFF
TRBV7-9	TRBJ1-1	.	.	TGTGCCAGCAGCACCGGGGTCTCTAGGGACACTGAAGCTTTCTTT	CASSTGVSRDTEAFF
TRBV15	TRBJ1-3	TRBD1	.	TGTGCCACCAGCAAATACAGGGGGTCGGCTGGAAACACCATATATTTT	CATSKYRGSAGNTIYF
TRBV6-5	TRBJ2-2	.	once	TGTGCCAGCAGTTGGGCCCGTAACACCGGGGAGCTGTTTTTT	CASSWARNTGELFF
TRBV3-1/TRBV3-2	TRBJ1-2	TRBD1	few	TGTGCCAGCAGCCAATTATCAGGGGGTCATGGCTACACCTTC	CASSQLSGGHGYTF
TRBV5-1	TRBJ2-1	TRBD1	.	TGCGCCAGCAGCGCTAACCGGGACAGGGGGCTAAATGAGCAGTTCTTC	CASSANRDRGLNEQFF
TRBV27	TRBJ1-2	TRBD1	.	TGTGCCAGCAGTCTAGCAACAAATGACAGGGGAAAAGGCTACACCTTC	CASSLATNDRGKGYTF
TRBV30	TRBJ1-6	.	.	TGTGCCTGGAGTGTCGGGTTCTCGACTTCCTATAATTCACCCCTCCACTTT	CAWSVGFSTSYNSPLHF
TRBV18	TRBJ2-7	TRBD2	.	TGTGCCAGCTCACCCCAACAGCGGGGCCGATACGAGCAGTACTTC	CASSPQQRGRYEQYF
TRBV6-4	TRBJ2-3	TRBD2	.	TGTGCCAGCAGTGTCGGACTAGCGGGGGATACGCAGTATTTT	CASSVGLAGDTQYF
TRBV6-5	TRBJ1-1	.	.	TGTGCCAGCAGTCCCTCTATCGGGACTGAAGCTTTCTTT	CASSPSIGTEAFF
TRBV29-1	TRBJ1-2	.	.	TGCAGCGTTCGGTCAGGGGCACAATATGGCTACACCTTC	CSVRSGAQYGYTF
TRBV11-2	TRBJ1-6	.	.	TGTGCCAGCAGCTTAGAGATCGAATGGCAGGGTAATTCACCCCTCCACTTT	CASSLEIEWQGNSPLHF
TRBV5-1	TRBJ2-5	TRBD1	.	TGCGCCAGCAGCTTATCGACAGGGGGGGATCAAGAGACCCAGTACTTC	CASSLSTGGDQETQYF
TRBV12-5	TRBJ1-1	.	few	TGTGCTAGTGGTTTGGGAGCGATGGACTGGGAGAACACTGAAGCTTTCTTT	CASGLGAMDWENTEAFF
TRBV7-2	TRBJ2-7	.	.	TGTGCCAGCAGCTTAGCGGGACTGGACGAGCAGTACTTC	CASSLAGLDEQYF
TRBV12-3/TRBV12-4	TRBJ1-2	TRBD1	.	TGTGCCAGCAGTCCGGGGGACAGGGGAAGGTACACCTTC	CASSPGDRGRYTF
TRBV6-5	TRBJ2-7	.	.	TGTGCCAGCAGGGACCAGGGACTGACTTACGAGCAGTACTTC	CASRDQGLTYEQYF
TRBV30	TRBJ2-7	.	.	TGTGCCTGCAAAATGACAGGTTGGGGCGAGCAGTACTTC	CACKMTGWGEQYF
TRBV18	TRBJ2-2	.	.	TGTGCCAGCTCACTACAGGGATACACCGGGGAGCTGTTTTTT	CASSLQGYTGELFF
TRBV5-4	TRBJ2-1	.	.	TGTGCCAGCAGCTCTCCGACAGGTTTCAATGAGCAGTTCTTC	CASSSPTGFNEQFF
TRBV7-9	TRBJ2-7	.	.	TGTGCCAGCAGCTTAGCGGACAGACGACTGTACGCCTACGAGCAGTACTTC	CASSLADRRLYAYEQYF
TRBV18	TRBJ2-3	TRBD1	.	TGTGCCAGCTCACGACAGGGTGGGGCAGATACGCAGTATTTT	CASSRQGGADTQYF
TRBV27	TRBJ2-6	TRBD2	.	TGTGCCAGCAGTTTACTGGGACTAGTGGGGTCTGGGGCCAACGTCCTGACTTTC	CASSLLGLVGSGANVLTF
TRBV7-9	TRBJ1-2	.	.	TGTGCCAGCAGCTTGGTAGCTAACTATGGCTACACCTTC	CASSLVANYGYTF
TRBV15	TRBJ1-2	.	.	TGTGCCACCAGCACTAGCCGGGACTCCTACTATGGCTACACCTTC	CATSTSRDSYYGYTF
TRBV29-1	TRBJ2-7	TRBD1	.	TGCAGCATCACCTCCGGGACAGGGGGATACGAGCAGTACTTC	CSITSGTGGYEQYF
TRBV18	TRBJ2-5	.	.	TGTGCCAGCTCACCAGCTAAGCTGGAGACCCAGTACTTC	CASSPAKLETQYF
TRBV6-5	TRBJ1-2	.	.	TGTGCCAGTAGGACAACCAACTATGGCTACACCTTC	CASRTTNYGYTF